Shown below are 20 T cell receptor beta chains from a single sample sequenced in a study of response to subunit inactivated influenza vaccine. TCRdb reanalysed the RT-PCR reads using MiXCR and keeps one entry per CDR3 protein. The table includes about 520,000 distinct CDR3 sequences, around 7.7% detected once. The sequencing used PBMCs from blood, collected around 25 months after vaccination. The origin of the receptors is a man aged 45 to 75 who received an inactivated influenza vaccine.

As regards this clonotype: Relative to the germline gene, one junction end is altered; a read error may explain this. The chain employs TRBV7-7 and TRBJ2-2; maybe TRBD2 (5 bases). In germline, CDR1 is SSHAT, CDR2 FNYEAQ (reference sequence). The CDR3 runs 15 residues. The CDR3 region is CASSAGSGNTGELFF. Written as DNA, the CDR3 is TGTGCTAGCAGCGCGGGTTCGGGGAACACCGGGGAGCTGTTTTTT.

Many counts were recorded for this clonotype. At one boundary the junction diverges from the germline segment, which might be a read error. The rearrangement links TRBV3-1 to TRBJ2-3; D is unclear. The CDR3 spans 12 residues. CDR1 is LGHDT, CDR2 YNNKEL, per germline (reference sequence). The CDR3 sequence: CASSQAPETQYF. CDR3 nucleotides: TGTGCCAGCAGCCAAGCGCCAGAAACGCAGTATTTT.

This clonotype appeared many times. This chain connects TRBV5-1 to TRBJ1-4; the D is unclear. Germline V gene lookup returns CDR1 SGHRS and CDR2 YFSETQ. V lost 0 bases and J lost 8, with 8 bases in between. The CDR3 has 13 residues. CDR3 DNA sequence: TGCGCCAGCAGCTTGGTTGGAGGGGAAAAACTGTTTTTT. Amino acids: CASSLVGGEKLFF.

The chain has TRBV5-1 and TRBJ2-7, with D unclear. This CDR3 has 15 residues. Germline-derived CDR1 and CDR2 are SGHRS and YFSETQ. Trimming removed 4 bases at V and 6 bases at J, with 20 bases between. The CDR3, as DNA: TGCGCCAGCAGCCAGACGAACGTACCCTCCCTCGAGCAGTACTTC. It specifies CASSQTNVPSLEQYF.

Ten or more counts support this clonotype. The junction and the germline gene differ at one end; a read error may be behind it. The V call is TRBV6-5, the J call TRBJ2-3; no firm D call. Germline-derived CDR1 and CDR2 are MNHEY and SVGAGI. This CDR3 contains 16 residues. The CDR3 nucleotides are TGTGTCAGCAGTTATCAACTGGCGACTAGCACAGATACGCAGTATTTT. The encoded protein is CVSSYQLATSTDTQYF.

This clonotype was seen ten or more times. The CDR3 reads CASSLPAGNTIYF. CDR3 DNA: TGTGCCAGCAGTTTACCTGCGGGAAACACCATATATTTT. V and J are TRBV28 and TRBJ1-3; D gene ambiguous. The CDR3 covers 13 residues. Germline assignment: CDR1 MDHEN and CDR2 SYDVKM. Trimming shortened V by 2 bases and J by 4 bases, and 6 bases separated the two germline ends. The full variable domain, with the rest looked up from reference TRBV28 and TRBJ1-3, is DVKVTQSSRYLVKRTGEKVFLECVQDMDHENMFWYRQDPGLGLRLIYFSYDVKMKEKGDIPEGYSVSREKKERFSLILESASTNQTSMYLCASSLPAGNTIYFGEGSWLTVV.

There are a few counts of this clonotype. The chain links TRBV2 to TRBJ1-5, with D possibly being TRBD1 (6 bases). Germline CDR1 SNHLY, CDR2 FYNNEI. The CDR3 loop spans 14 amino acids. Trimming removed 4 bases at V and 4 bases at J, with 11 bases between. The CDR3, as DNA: TGTGCCAGCAGTGTAGAGGGGGTTAATCAGCCCCAGCATTTT. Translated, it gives CASSVEGVNQPQHF.

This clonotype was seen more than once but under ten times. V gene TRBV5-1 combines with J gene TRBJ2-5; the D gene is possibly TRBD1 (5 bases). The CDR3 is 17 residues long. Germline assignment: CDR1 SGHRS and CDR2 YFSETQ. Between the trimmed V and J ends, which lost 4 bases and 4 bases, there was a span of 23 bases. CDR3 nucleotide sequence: TGCGCCAGCAGCCTTCAGGGTCCCACCACCGGCGGAGAGACCCAGTACTTC. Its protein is CASSLQGPTTGGETQYF.

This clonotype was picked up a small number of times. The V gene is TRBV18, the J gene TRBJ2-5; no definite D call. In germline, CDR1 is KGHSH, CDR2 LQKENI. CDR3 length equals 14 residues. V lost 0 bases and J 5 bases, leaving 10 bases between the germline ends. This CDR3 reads CASSPPAVSETQYF. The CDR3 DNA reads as TGTGCCAGCTCACCACCGGCTGTCTCGGAGACCCAGTACTTC. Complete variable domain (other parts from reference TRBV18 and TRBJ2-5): NAGVMQNPRHLVRRRGQEARLRCSPMKGHSHVYWYRQLPEEGLKFMVYLQKENIIDESGMPKERFSAEFPKEGPSILRIQQVVRGDSAAYFCASSPPAVSETQYFGPGTRLLVL.

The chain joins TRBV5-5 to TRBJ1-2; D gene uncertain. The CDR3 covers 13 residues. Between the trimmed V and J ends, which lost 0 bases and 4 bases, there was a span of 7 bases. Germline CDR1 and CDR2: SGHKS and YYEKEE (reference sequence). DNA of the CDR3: TGTGCCAGCAGCTTGGAGACAACCTATGGCTACACCTTC. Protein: CASSLETTYGYTF.

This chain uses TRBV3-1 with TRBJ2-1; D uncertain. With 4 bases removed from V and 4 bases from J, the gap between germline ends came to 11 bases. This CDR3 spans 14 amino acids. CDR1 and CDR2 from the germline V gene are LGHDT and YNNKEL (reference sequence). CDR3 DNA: TGTGCCAGCAGCCCTCGGCTACGATACAATGAGCAGTTCTTC. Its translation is CASSPRLRYNEQFF.

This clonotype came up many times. CDR3 in DNA: TGTGCCAGCAGCCCCCTCGACGGAAGCTACGAGCAGTACTTC. It specifies CASSPLDGSYEQYF. The chain joins TRBV7-6 to TRBJ2-7; unclear D gene. The CDR3 length is 14 residues. Germline CDR1 is SGHVS and CDR2 is FNYEAQ. Trimming left V 5 bases short and J 3 bases short, with 14 bases between. Full variable domain (remainder filled in from reference TRBV7-6 and TRBJ2-7): GAGVSQSPRYKVTKRGQDVALRCDPISGHVSLYWYRQALGQGPEFLTYFNYEAQQDKSGLPNDRFSAERPEGSISTLTIQRTEQRDSAMYRCASSPLDGSYEQYFGPGTRLTVT.

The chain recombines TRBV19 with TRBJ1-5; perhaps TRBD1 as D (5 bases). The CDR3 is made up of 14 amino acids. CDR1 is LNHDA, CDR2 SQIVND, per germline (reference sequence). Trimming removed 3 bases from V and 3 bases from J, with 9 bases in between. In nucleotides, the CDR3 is TGTGCCAGTAGTATCCGACAGCCCAATCAGCCCCAGCATTTT. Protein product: CASSIRQPNQPQHF.

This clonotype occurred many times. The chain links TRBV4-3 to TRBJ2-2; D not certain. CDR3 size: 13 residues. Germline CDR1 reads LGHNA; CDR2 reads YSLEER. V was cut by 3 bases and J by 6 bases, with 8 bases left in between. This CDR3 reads CASSQDPAGELFF. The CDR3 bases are TGCGCCAGCAGCCAGGACCCGGCCGGGGAGCTGTTTTTT.

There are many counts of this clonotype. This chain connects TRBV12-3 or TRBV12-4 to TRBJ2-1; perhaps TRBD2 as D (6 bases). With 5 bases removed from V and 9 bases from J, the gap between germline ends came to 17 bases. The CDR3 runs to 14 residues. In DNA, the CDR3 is TGTGCCAGCAGTCCCTCGCGGGGACCGGGTGAGCAGTTCTTC. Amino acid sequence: CASSPSRGPGEQFF.

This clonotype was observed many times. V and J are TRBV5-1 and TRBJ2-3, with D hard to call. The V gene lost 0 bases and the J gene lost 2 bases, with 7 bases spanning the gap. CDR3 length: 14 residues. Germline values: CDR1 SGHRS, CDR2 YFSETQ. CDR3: CASSLGADTDTQYF. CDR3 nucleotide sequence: TGCGCCAGCAGCTTGGGGGCGGACACAGATACGCAGTATTTT.

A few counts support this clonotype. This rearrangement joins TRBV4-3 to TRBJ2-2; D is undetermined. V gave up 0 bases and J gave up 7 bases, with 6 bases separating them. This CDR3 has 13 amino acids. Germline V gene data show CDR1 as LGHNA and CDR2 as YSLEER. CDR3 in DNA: TGCGCCAGCAGCCAAGACAAGGTCGGGGAGCTGTTTTTT. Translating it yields CASSQDKVGELFF.

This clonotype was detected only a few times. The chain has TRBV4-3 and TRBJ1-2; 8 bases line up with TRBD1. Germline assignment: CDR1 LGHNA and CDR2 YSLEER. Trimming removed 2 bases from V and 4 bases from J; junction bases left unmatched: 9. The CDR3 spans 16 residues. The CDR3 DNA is TGCGCCAGCAGCCAAAGCGGGACAGGCTGGGGCTATGGCTACACCTTC. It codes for CASSQSGTGWGYGYTF.

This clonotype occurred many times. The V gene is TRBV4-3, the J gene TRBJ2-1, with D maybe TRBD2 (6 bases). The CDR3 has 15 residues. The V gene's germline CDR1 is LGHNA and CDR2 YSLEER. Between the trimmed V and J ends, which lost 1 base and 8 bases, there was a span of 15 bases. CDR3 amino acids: CASSQAGSGKDEQFF. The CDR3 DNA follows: TGCGCCAGCAGCCAAGCTGGTAGCGGTAAGGATGAGCAGTTCTTC.

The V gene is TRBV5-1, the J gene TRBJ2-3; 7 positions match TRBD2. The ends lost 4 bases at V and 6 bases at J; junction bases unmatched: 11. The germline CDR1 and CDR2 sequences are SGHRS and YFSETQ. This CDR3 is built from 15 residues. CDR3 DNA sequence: TGCGCCAGCAGCGTATCAGCGGGGAGAAGGGATACGCAGTATTTT. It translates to CASSVSAGRRDTQYF.